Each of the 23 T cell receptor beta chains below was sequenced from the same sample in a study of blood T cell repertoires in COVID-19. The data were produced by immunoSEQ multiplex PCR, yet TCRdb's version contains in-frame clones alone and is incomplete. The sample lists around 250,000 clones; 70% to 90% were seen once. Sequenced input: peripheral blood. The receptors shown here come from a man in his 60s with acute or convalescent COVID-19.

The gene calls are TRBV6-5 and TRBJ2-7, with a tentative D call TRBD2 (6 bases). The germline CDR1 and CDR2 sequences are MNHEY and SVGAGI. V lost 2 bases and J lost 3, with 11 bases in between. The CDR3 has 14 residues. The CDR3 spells CASSYRDSDYEQYF. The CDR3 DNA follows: TGTGCCAGCAGTTACCGGGACTCCGACTACGAGCAGTACTTC.

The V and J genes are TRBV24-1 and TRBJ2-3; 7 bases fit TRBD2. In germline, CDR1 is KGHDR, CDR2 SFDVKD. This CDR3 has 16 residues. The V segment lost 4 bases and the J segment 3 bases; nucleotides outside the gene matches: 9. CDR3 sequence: CATSDNLAVGTDTQYF. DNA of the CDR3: TGTGCCACCAGTGACAATCTAGCGGTGGGGACAGATACGCAGTATTTT.

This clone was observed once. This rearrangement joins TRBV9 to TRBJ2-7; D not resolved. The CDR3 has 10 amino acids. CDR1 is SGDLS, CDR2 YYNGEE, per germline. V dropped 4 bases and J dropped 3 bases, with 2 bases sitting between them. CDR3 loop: CASSRYEQYF. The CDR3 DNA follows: TGTGCCAGCAGCCGCTACGAGCAGTACTTC.

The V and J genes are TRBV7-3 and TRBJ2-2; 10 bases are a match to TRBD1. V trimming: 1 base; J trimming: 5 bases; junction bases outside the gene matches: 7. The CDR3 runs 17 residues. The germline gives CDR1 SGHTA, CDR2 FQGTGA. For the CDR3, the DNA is TGTGCCAGCAGCTTAAGGGTGACAGGGGGCAAGACCGGGGAGCTGTTTTTT. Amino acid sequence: CASSLRVTGGKTGELFF.

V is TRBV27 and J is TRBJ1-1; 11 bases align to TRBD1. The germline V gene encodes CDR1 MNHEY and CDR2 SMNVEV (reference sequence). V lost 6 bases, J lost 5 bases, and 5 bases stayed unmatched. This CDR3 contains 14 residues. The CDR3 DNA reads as TGTGCCAGCAGGGGGACAGGGGGAAGAACTGAAGCTTTCTTT. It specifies CASRGTGGRTEAFF.

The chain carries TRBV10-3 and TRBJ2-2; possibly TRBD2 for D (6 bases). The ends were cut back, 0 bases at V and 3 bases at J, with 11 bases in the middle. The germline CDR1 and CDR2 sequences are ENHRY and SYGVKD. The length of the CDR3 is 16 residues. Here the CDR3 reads CAISESGREDTGELFF. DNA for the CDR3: TGTGCCATCAGTGAGTCTGGCAGGGAGGACACCGGGGAGCTGTTTTTT.

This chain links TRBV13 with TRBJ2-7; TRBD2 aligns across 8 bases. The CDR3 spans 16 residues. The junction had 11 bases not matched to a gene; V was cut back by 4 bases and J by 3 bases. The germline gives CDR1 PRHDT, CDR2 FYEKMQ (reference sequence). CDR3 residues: CASSSGSGSPLYEQYF. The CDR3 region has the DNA TGTGCCAGCAGCTCCGGGAGCGGGAGCCCCCTCTACGAGCAGTACTTC. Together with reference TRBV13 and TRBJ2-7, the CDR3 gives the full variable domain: AAGVIQSPRHLIKEKRETATLKCYPIPRHDTVYWYQQGPGQDPQFLISFYEKMQSDKGSIPDRFSAQQFSDYHSELNMSSLELGDSALYFCASSSGSGSPLYEQYFGPGTRLTVT.

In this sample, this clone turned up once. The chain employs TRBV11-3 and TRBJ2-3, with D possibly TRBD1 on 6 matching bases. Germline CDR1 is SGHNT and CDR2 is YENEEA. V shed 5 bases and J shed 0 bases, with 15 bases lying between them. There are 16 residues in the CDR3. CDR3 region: CASSHGGVPSTDTQYF. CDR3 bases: TGTGCCAGCAGCCATGGGGGCGTCCCCAGCACAGATACGCAGTATTTT.

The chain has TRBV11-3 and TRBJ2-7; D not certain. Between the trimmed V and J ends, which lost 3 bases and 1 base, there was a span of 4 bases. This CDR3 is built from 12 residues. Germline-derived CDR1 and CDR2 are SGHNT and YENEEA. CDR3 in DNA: TGTGCCAGCAGCTTGCGGTCCTACGAGCAGTACTTC. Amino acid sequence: CASSLRSYEQYF.

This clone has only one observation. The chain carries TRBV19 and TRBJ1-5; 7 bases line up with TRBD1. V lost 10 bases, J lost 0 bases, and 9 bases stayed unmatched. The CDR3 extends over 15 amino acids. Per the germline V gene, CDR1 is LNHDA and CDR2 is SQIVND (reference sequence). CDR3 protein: CATRDWDSSNQPQHF. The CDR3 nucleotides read TGTGCCACAAGGGACTGGGACAGTAGCAATCAGCCCCAGCATTTT. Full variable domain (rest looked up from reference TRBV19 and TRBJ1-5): DGGITQSPKYLFRKEGQNVTLSCEQNLNHDAMYWYRQDPGQGLRLIYYSQIVNDFQKGDIAEGYSVSREKKESFPLTVTSAQKNPTAFYLCATRDWDSSNQPQHFGDGTRLSIL.

Here the CDR3 reads CAISVLMGQGSYEQYF. DNA of the CDR3: TGTGCCATCAGTGTGCTGATGGGACAGGGCTCCTACGAGCAGTACTTC. This chain links TRBV10-3 with TRBJ2-7; 9 nucleotides line up with TRBD1. Germline CDR1 is ENHRY and CDR2 is SYGVKD. The CDR3 runs 16 residues. Unmatched junction bases numbered 7, after V lost 4 bases and J lost 0 bases.

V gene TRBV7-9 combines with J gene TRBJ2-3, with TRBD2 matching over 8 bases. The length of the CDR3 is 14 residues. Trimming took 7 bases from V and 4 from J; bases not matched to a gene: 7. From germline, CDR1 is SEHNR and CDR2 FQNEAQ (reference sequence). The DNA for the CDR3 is TGTGCCAGCACCCTTAGCGGGGAATCAGATACGCAGTATTTT. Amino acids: CASTLSGESDTQYF.

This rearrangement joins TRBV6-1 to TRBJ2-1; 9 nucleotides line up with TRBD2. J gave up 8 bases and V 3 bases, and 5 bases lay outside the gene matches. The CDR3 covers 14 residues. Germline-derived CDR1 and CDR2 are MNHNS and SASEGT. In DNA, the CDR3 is TGTGCCAGCAGTGAGCTAGCGGGAAGAGATGAGCAGTTCTTC. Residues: CASSELAGRDEQFF.

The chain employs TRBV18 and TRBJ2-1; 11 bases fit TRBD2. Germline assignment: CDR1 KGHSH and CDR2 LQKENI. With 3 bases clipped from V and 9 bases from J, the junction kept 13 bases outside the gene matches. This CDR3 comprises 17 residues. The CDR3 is CASSPRLAGTAEFEQFF. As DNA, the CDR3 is TGTGCCAGCTCACCCCGACTAGCGGGAACGGCTGAGTTTGAGCAGTTCTTC. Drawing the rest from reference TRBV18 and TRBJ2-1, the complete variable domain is NAGVMQNPRHLVRRRGQEARLRCSPMKGHSHVYWYRQLPEEGLKFMVYLQKENIIDESGMPKERFSAEFPKEGPSILRIQQVVRGDSAAYFCASSPRLAGTAEFEQFFGPGTRLTVL.

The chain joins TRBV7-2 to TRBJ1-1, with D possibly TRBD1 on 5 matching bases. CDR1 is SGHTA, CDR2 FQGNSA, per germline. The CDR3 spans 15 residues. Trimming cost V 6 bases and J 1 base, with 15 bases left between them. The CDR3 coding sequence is TGTGCCAGCAGACGGGAGGGCAGGGCGAACACTGAAGCTTTCTTT. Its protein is CASRREGRANTEAFF.

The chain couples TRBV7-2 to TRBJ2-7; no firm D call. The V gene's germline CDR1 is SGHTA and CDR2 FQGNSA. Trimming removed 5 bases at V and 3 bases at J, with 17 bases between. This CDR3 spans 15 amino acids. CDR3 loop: CASSQTPGQVYEQYF. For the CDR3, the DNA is TGTGCCAGCAGCCAGACTCCTGGCCAAGTCTACGAGCAGTACTTC.

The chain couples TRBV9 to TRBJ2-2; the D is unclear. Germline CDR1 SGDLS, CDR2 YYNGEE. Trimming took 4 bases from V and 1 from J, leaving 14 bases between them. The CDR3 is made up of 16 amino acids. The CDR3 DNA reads TGTGCCAGCAGCCCCCGAGGAGCAATGAACACCGGGGAGCTGTTTTTT. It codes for CASSPRGAMNTGELFF.

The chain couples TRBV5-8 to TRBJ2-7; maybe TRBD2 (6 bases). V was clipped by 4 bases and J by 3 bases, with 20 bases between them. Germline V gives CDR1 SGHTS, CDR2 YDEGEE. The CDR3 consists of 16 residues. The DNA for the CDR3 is TGTGCCAGCAGCCGTTGGGCACTAGCCATGAGCTACGAGCAGTACTTC. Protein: CASSRWALAMSYEQYF.

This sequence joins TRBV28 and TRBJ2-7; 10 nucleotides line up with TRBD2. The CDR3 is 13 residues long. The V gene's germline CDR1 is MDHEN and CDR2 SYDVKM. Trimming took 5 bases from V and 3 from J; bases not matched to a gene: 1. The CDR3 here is CASSLAGVYEQYF. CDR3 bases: TGTGCCAGCAGTCTAGCGGGAGTCTACGAGCAGTACTTC. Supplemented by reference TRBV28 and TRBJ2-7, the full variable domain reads DVKVTQSSRYLVKRTGEKVFLECVQDMDHENMFWYRQDPGLGLRLIYFSYDVKMKEKGDIPEGYSVSREKKERFSLILESASTNQTSMYLCASSLAGVYEQYFGPGTRLTVT.

CDR3 protein: CGQQGQSGNTIYF. CDR3 nucleotide sequence: TGTGGCCAGCAGGGTCAGTCTGGAAACACCATATATTTT. V gene TRBV7-9 combines with J gene TRBJ1-3; TRBD1 might be the D (5 bases). CDR3 size: 13 residues. Germline V gene lookup returns CDR1 SEHNR and CDR2 FQNEAQ (reference sequence).

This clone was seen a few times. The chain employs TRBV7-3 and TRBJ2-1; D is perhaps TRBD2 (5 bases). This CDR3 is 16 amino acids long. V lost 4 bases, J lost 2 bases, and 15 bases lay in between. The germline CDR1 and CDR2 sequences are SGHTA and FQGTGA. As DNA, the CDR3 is TGTGCCAGCAGCTCGAGCGGCGGGTCCCCCTACAATGAGCAGTTCTTC. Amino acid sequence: CASSSSGGSPYNEQFF.

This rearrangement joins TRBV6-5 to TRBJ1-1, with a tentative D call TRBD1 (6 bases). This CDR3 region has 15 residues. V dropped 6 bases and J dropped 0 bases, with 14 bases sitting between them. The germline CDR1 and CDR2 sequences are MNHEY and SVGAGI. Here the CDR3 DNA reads TGTGCCAGCAGCGGGACACTTGAAATGAACACTGAAGCTTTCTTT. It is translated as CASSGTLEMNTEAFF.

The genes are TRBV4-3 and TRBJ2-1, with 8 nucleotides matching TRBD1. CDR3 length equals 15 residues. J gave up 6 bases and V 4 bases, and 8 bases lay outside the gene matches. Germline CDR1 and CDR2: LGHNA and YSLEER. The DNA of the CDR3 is TGCGCCAGCAGCCGTCGGACAGGGAATAGCAATGAGCAGTTCTTC. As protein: CASSRRTGNSNEQFF.